Sequencing of this T cell receptor (beta chain) was carried out in a study of vaccination and CD4 T cells after COVID-19. The ends lost 6 bases at V and 1 base at J; junction bases unmatched: 5. The CDR3 has 15 amino acids. CDR1 and CDR2 from the germline V gene are MNHNS and SASEGT. With the Oncomine TCR Beta short-read assay, DNA from cultured CD4+ T cells was sequenced. Genomic DNA was taken out of cultured CD4+ T cells by extraction. Using its own MiXCR run on the PCR reads, TCRdb lists one record per CDR3 protein. In the table there are around 10,000 distinct CDR3 sequences, over 25% of which are singletons. Indicated treatment: roughly 10-day PBMC culture with coronavirus spike peptide pools or control peptides (ViraFEST assay). It was before the COVID-19 pandemic (2011-2018) that the unexposed donor's CD4+ T cells were collected. If enough cells were available, CD4+ T cells from unexposed donors were probed with SARS-CoV-2 S/N and four cold-coronavirus spikes.

To note about this clonotype: Its cognate antigen is unknown.

The sequencing sample was made of CD4+ T cells from blood, cultured in vitro. This TCR was sampled from a human donor in good health. This chain links TRBV6-1 with TRBJ2-1, with 8 bases lining up with TRBD1. The CDR3 DNA sequence: TGTGCCAGCAGGACGGGACAGGCTTCCTACAATGAGCAGTTCTTC. Encoded protein: CASRTGQASYNEQFF.